The 20 T cell receptor beta chains below come from one sample, sequenced in a study of molecular identifiers for immune sequencing clone quantification. TCRdb passed the PCR reads through MiXCR, listing each CDR3 protein once. The table has about 630,000 distinct CDR3 sequences, about 25% seen once. The sample taken for sequencing was naive CD8+ T cells from blood, with Jurkat cell RNA spiked in. The subset denotes: FACS-sorted CD8+CD4-CCR7+CD45RA+ naive T cells. These receptors all stem from a human donor in good health. Some libraries in this study had Jurkat cell RNA spiked in.

The V call is TRBV27, the J call TRBJ1-4, with D unclear. Germline V gene sequence: CDR1 MNHEY, CDR2 SMNVEV (reference sequence). This CDR3 has 16 residues. Trimming took 8 bases from V and 8 from J, leaving 24 bases between them. The CDR3 DNA reads TGTGCCAGCGGGAATTTGGGTGCCCGCCGCCTAGAAAAACTGTTTTTT. Protein sequence: CASGNLGARRLEKLFF. Filled out from reference TRBV27 and TRBJ1-4, the complete variable domain reads EAQVTQNPRYLITVTGKKLTVTCSQNMNHEYMSWYRQDPGLGLRQIYYSMNVEVTDKGDVPEGYKVSRKEKRNFPLILESPSPNQTSLYFCASGNLGARRLEKLFFGSGTQLSVL.

CDR3 nucleotides: TGTGCCATCAGTGAACAGCCAGATACGCAGTATTTT. Protein: CAISEQPDTQYF. The genes are TRBV10-3 and TRBJ2-3; no definite D call. This CDR3 contains 12 residues. V dropped 3 bases and J dropped 4 bases, with 5 bases sitting between them. CDR1 is ENHRY, CDR2 SYGVKD, per germline.

This clonotype was seen a few times. The rearrangement joins TRBV7-6 to TRBJ1-4; no clear D. The germline CDR1 and CDR2 sequences are SGHVS and FNYEAQ. V lost 2 bases and J 8 bases, leaving 12 bases between the germline ends. There are 14 residues in the CDR3. Here the CDR3 reads CASSLLGSYEKLFF. Here the CDR3 DNA reads TGTGCCAGCAGCTTACTGGGCAGCTACGAAAAACTGTTTTTT.

This chain uses TRBV20-1 with TRBJ2-1; possible D gene TRBD2, 5 bases. The V gene lost 3 bases and the J gene lost 4 bases, with 10 bases spanning the gap. The CDR3 spans 13 residues. In germline, CDR1 is DFQATT, CDR2 SNEGSKA (reference sequence). The CDR3 loop is CSARIANYNEQFF. The CDR3 DNA reads TGCAGTGCTAGGATAGCGAATTACAATGAGCAGTTCTTC.

With regard to this clonotype: Here the CDR3 omits its conserved ending phenylalanine or tryptophan, so a read error is the likely source. The chain carries TRBV6-1 and TRBJ2-7, with TRBD2 matching over 7 bases. J gave up 5 bases and V 4 bases, and 11 bases lay outside the gene matches. The CDR3 spans 15 residues. Germline CDR1 is MNHNS and CDR2 is SASEGT. The CDR3 DNA sequence: TGTGCCAGCAGTGCCCGAGCGGGATCCCCCCACGAGCAGTACCTC. It yields the protein CASSARAGSPHEQYL.

This clonotype occurred many times. The V and J genes are TRBV6-2 or TRBV6-3 and TRBJ1-5, with D uncertain. The CDR3 consists of 15 residues. Germline V gives CDR1 MNHEY, CDR2 SVGEGT. V was shortened by 3 bases and J by 0 bases, with 9 bases between the two germline ends. The CDR3 bases are TGTGCCAGCAGTTATTCACTCTATAGCAATCAGCCCCAGCATTTT. It encodes CASSYSLYSNQPQHF.

This clonotype was observed a handful of times. The chain has TRBV4-1 and TRBJ2-7; 7 positions match TRBD2. The trim removed 2 bases at V and 2 bases at J, leaving 6 bases unmatched. Germline V gene sequence: CDR1 MGHRA, CDR2 YSYEKL. The CDR3 consists of 15 residues. DNA of the CDR3: TGCGCCAGCAGCCAAATGGGGGGGACGGCCTACGAGCAGTACTTC. It translates to CASSQMGGTAYEQYF.

This clonotype has a handful of counts. This chain links TRBV12-3 or TRBV12-4 with TRBJ1-3, with 7 bases fitting TRBD1. The trim removed 5 bases at V and 0 bases at J, leaving 4 bases unmatched. The CDR3 has 15 residues. The CDR3 bases are TGTGCCAGCAGTGATCCAGGGGGCTCTGGAAACACCATATATTTT. It codes for CASSDPGGSGNTIYF.

Concerning this clonotype itself: At one of its ends the junction is not consistent with the germline gene, which may arise from a read error. V usage is TRBV4-3 and J usage is TRBJ1-4; possibly TRBD1 for D (5 bases). This CDR3 spans 13 amino acids. Germline loops: CDR1 LGHNA, CDR2 YSLEER. The CDR3 protein is CASSGYGGERLFF. CDR3 nucleotides: TGCGCCAGCAGCGGATACGGGGGTGAAAGACTGTTTTTT.

This clonotype was detected many times. This chain links TRBV6-5 with TRBJ2-7; weak D call: TRBD2 (6 bases). The germline gives CDR1 MNHEY, CDR2 SVGAGI. V gave up 0 bases and J gave up 2 bases, with 11 bases separating them. The CDR3 is 15 amino acids. In DNA, the CDR3 is TGTGCCAGCAGTTACTCGACTGGGAGGCCCTACGAGCAGTACTTC. Translating gives CASSYSTGRPYEQYF.

A word on this clonotype: This could be a read error, since a much larger clone is one nucleotide away. The CDR3 DNA is TGCAGCGTAAATGACAGGGGAAGCACCGGGGAGCTGTTTTTT. It encodes CSVNDRGSTGELFF. V is TRBV29-1 and J is TRBJ2-2; 8 bases match TRBD1. This CDR3 region has 14 residues. The germline CDR1 and CDR2 sequences are SQVTM and ANQGSEA. V shed 6 bases and J 4 bases; nucleotides not matched to a gene: 7.

This clonotype was detected a few times. The rearrangement links TRBV3-1 to TRBJ2-2, with TRBD2 matching 8 bases. The length of the CDR3 is 16 residues. Per germline, CDR1 LGHDT and CDR2 YNNKEL (reference sequence). Trimming cost V 1 base and J 3 bases; bases outside gene matches: 4. The DNA for the CDR3 is TGTGCCAGCAGCCAAGGTCGGGGGGGTTACACCGGGGAGCTGTTTTTT. As protein: CASSQGRGGYTGELFF.

Points on this clonotype: This sequence may be a read error, since a much larger clone differs from it by one base. The genes are TRBV7-2 and TRBJ2-1, with unresolved D. The CDR3 sequence is 12 residues long. Per the germline V gene, CDR1 is SGHTA and CDR2 is FQGNSA. The CDR3 loop reads CASSPVVYEQSF. CDR3 DNA: TGTGCCAGCAGCCCCGTCGTCTATGAGCAGTCCTTC.

Many counts were recorded for this clonotype. The genes are TRBV28 and TRBJ2-4; unclear D gene. CDR1 and CDR2 (germline): MDHEN, SYDVKM. V was pared by 6 bases and J by 6 bases, with 6 bases between. This CDR3 is built from 11 residues. The DNA for the CDR3 is TGTGCCAGCAGCGGCGGAAACATTCAGTACTTC. Translating gives CASSGGNIQYF. The entire variable domain, with the rest obtained from reference TRBV28 and TRBJ2-4, is as follows: DVKVTQSSRYLVKRTGEKVFLECVQDMDHENMFWYRQDPGLGLRLIYFSYDVKMKEKGDIPEGYSVSREKKERFSLILESASTNQTSMYLCASSGGNIQYFGAGTRLSVL.

This clonotype was detected only a few times. This sequence joins TRBV6-2 or TRBV6-3 and TRBJ2-5, with TRBD2 as a possible D gene (5 bases). The CDR3 loop spans 16 amino acids. CDR1 is MNHEY, CDR2 SVGEGT, per germline. The germline V and J ends were trimmed by 0 bases and 5 bases, with 16 bases remaining between them. The CDR3 sequence: CASSYSRTLLLETQYF. CDR3 DNA sequence: TGTGCCAGCAGTTACTCGCGGACTCTTTTACTGGAGACCCAGTACTTC.

This clonotype has ten or more counts. The CDR3 protein is CASSLAPGTYEQYF. The DNA for the CDR3 is TGTGCCAGCAGCTTAGCTCCAGGGACCTACGAGCAGTACTTC. The chain links TRBV7-2 to TRBJ2-7; a weak D match, TRBD1 (5 bases). V lost 0 bases, J lost 2 bases, and 8 bases lay in between. This CDR3 has 14 amino acids. Germline-derived CDR1 and CDR2 are SGHTA and FQGNSA. Based on the CDR3 plus reference TRBV7-2 and TRBJ2-7, the full variable domain is GAGVSQSPSNKVTEKGKDVELRCDPISGHTALYWYRQSLGQGLEFLIYFQGNSAPDKSGLPSDRFSAERTGGSVSTLTIQRTQQEDSAVYLCASSLAPGTYEQYFGPGTRLTVT.

In its sample, this clonotype was seen a few times. This chain links TRBV12-3 or TRBV12-4 with TRBJ2-1; D is possibly TRBD2 (6 bases). The CDR3 has 14 amino acids. Trimming took 5 bases from V and 4 from J, leaving 12 bases between them. The CDR3 nucleotides read TGTGCCAGCAGTCTCAGGACTATTTACAATGAGCAGTTCTTC. As protein: CASSLRTIYNEQFF.

In this sample, this clonotype turned up many times. This chain links TRBV20-1 with TRBJ1-1, with a weak D call TRBD1 (6 bases). V shed 0 bases and J shed 3 bases, with 17 bases lying between them. This CDR3 comprises 16 residues. Germline V gene sequence: CDR1 DFQATT, CDR2 SNEGSKA (reference sequence). The CDR3 DNA sequence: TGCAGTGCTAGAGATATGCTATCAGGGGCAGACACTGAAGCTTTCTTT. It translates to CSARDMLSGADTEAFF.

The chain uses TRBV7-9 and TRBJ2-7, with D possibly matching TRBD2 (6 bases). V gave up 3 bases and J gave up 3 bases, with 9 bases separating them. This CDR3 has 13 residues. The germline gives CDR1 SEHNR, CDR2 FQNEAQ (reference sequence). DNA of the CDR3: TGTGCCAGCAGCTTTGTGGGGGGCTACGAGCAGTACTTC. Its protein is CASSFVGGYEQYF.

This clonotype has only a few counts. This chain uses TRBV20-1 with TRBJ1-1, with D tentatively TRBD1 (6 bases). Germline V gives CDR1 DFQATT, CDR2 SNEGSKA (reference sequence). The V gene lost 7 bases and the J gene lost 10 bases, with 19 bases spanning the gap. The CDR3 length is 12 residues. The CDR3 DNA follows: TGCAGTGAGCTTTCGAGAGAAGGGGGAGCTTTCTTT. It yields the protein CSELSREGGAFF.